Each of the 32 T cell receptor beta chains below was sequenced from the same sample in a study of T cell responses to AZD1222 COVID-19 vaccine. The assay was immunoSEQ multiplex PCR, and TCRdb's table has in-frame clones only and misses some. The table shows approximately 110,000 clones, with about 88% occurring only once. The input for sequencing was peripheral blood, taken on day 0 of AZD1222 vaccination. These receptors were collected from an adult in good health.

V usage is TRBV7-2 and J usage is TRBJ1-5; 9 bases are shared with TRBD1. The CDR3 runs 16 residues. Germline CDR1 reads SGHTA; CDR2 reads FQGNSA. V lost 4 bases to trimming and J lost 3 bases; unmatched junction nucleotides: 7. DNA of the CDR3: TGTGCCAGCAGCTCCTCGACAGGGGGGATCAATCAGCCCCAGCATTTT. Residues: CASSSSTGGINQPQHF. Full variable domain (rest looked up from reference TRBV7-2 and TRBJ1-5): GAGVSQSPSNKVTEKGKDVELRCDPISGHTALYWYRQSLGQGLEFLIYFQGNSAPDKSGLPSDRFSAERTGGSVSTLTIQRTQQEDSAVYLCASSSSTGGINQPQHFGDGTRLSIL.

This chain joins TRBV7-3 and TRBJ2-1; 10 bases fit TRBD2. This CDR3 comprises 15 residues. V lost 2 bases and J lost 7; bases outside the gene matches: 5. Germline V gene data show CDR1 as SGHTA and CDR2 as FQGTGA. The CDR3 sequence is CASSLSAGGQNEQFF. Written as DNA, the CDR3 is TGTGCCAGCAGCTTATCAGCGGGGGGGCAGAATGAGCAGTTCTTC.

This chain connects TRBV9 to TRBJ1-2; 10 nucleotides agree with TRBD1. Germline CDR1 is SGDLS and CDR2 is YYNGEE. With V trimmed by 3 bases and J by 4 bases, 3 bases remained unmatched. The CDR3 totals 14 residues. The CDR3 loop reads CASSATGGGYGYTF. Written as DNA, the CDR3 is TGTGCCAGCAGCGCGACAGGGGGCGGCTATGGCTACACCTTC.

The chain employs TRBV7-8 and TRBJ1-2, with D possibly matching TRBD1 (5 bases). The germline V and J ends were trimmed by 1 base and 8 bases, with 14 bases remaining between them. CDR1 is SGHVS, CDR2 FQNEAQ, per germline. The CDR3 totals 14 residues. CDR3 sequence reads: CASSLVGDGFGYTF. The CDR3 DNA is TGTGCCAGCAGCTTAGTGGGGGACGGGTTCGGCTACACCTTC.

The rearrangement uses TRBV15 and TRBJ1-5; 8 bases map to TRBD1. The CDR3 is 16 residues long. J lost 3 bases, V lost 0 bases, and 4 bases had no gene match. CDR1 LNHNV and CDR2 YYDKDF come from the germline V gene (reference sequence). CDR3 sequence: CATSRDMGQDNQPQHF. The CDR3 region has the DNA TGTGCCACCAGCAGAGATATGGGACAGGACAATCAGCCCCAGCATTTT. Supplemented by reference TRBV15 and TRBJ1-5, the full variable domain reads DAMVIQNPRYQVTQFGKPVTLSCSQTLNHNVMYWYQQKSSQAPKLLFHYYDKDFNNEADTPDNFQSRRPNTSFCFLDIRSPGLGDTAMYLCATSRDMGQDNQPQHFGDGTRLSIL.

The V gene is TRBV18, the J gene TRBJ2-7; possibly TRBD1 for D (6 bases). The CDR3 spans 16 residues. Trimming pared 0 bases from V and 2 bases from J, leaving 14 bases between. Per the germline V gene, CDR1 is KGHSH and CDR2 is LQKENI. The CDR3 bases are TGTGCCAGCTCACCACCCTTTCAACAGGGAGCCTACGAGCAGTACTTC. Protein sequence: CASSPPFQQGAYEQYF.

The chain employs TRBV9 and TRBJ2-3, with D perhaps TRBD1 (7 bases). Germline assignment: CDR1 SGDLS and CDR2 YYNGEE. The ends were cut back, 4 bases at V and 3 bases at J, with 15 bases in the middle. The CDR3 contains 15 residues. This CDR3 reads CASSPLAGGTDTQYF. CDR3 DNA: TGTGCCAGCAGCCCCCTCGCAGGGGGGACAGATACGCAGTATTTT.

V is TRBV19 and J is TRBJ2-5, with D perhaps being TRBD1 or TRBD2 (5 bases each). Trimming stripped 6 bases from V and 5 bases from J, with 22 bases between. The CDR3 runs 16 residues. In germline, CDR1 is LNHDA, CDR2 SQIVND (reference sequence). The CDR3 loop is CASSANRDRTPETQYF. The CDR3 nucleotides read TGTGCCAGTAGCGCCAACCGGGACCGAACCCCGGAGACCCAGTACTTC.

The chain links TRBV12-5 to TRBJ1-6; possibly TRBD1 for D (6 bases). V was clipped by 2 bases and J by 7 bases, with 15 bases between them. In germline, CDR1 is LGHNT, CDR2 FRNRAP. There are 16 residues in the CDR3. CDR3 amino acids: CASGLIPGTRNSPLHF. CDR3 bases: TGTGCTAGTGGTTTGATCCCCGGGACAAGAAATTCACCCCTCCACTTT. The full variable domain, its missing parts supplied by reference TRBV12-5 and TRBJ1-6, is DARVTQTPRHKVTEMGQEVTMRCQPILGHNTVFWYRQTMMQGLELLAYFRNRAPLDDSGMPKDRFSAEMPDATLATLKIQPSEPRDSAVYFCASGLIPGTRNSPLHFGNGTRLTVT.

The chain carries TRBV5-8 and TRBJ1-5; TRBD1 is a possible D gene (6 bases). CDR3 length equals 15 residues. Looked up from germline, CDR1 is SGHTS and CDR2 is YDEGEE. Trimming stripped 5 bases from V and 3 bases from J, with 15 bases between. DNA for the CDR3: TGTGCCAGCAGAGGAGACAGGACAAACAATCAGCCCCAGCATTTT. This codes for CASRGDRTNNQPQHF.

The V and J genes are TRBV5-5 and TRBJ1-2, with 7 bases that match TRBD1. Germline V gives CDR1 SGHKS, CDR2 YYEKEE (reference sequence). The CDR3 spans 14 residues. The ends lost 0 bases at V and 7 bases at J; junction bases unmatched: 6. CDR3 bases: TGTGCCAGCAGCTTGGCGGAGGGGGCCTCTGGCTACACCTTC. It yields the protein CASSLAEGASGYTF.

This sequence joins TRBV6-5 and TRBJ2-7; 9 bases line up with TRBD1. The V and J ends lost 6 bases and 7 bases, in that order; junction bases with no gene match: 10. Germline CDR1 and CDR2: MNHEY and SVGAGI. The length of the CDR3 is 14 residues. The CDR3 DNA is TGTGCCAGCAGAACCCTTACAGGGGGCGGTGAGCAGTACTTC. Its translation: CASRTLTGGGEQYF.

The chain uses TRBV10-3 and TRBJ1-4; D is unclear. The germline V gene encodes CDR1 ENHRY and CDR2 SYGVKD. V lost 0 bases, J lost 0 bases, and 11 bases lay in between. The length of the CDR3 is 17 residues. The CDR3 sequence is CAISESSWTSTNEKLFF. CDR3 bases: TGTGCCATCAGTGAGTCATCGTGGACTTCAACTAATGAAAAACTGTTTTTT.

The chain is built from TRBV7-8 and TRBJ2-7; D gene uncertain. In germline, CDR1 is SGHVS, CDR2 FQNEAQ. Trimming stripped 3 bases from V and 4 bases from J, with 4 bases between. This CDR3 has 11 residues. As DNA, the CDR3 is TGTGCCAGCAGCTTCCAATACGAGCAGTACTTC. Its translation is CASSFQYEQYF. Full variable domain (rest looked up from reference TRBV7-8 and TRBJ2-7): GAGVSQSPRYKVAKRGQDVALRCDPISGHVSLFWYQQALGQGPEFLTYFQNEAQLDKSGLPSDRFFAERPEGSVSTLKIQRTQQEDSAVYLCASSFQYEQYFGPGTRLTVT.

The V gene is TRBV4-2, the J gene TRBJ1-5; the D is unclear. This CDR3 is built from 15 residues. The V gene's germline CDR1 is LGHNA and CDR2 YNFKEQ. Between the trimmed V and J ends, which lost 4 bases and 2 bases, there was a span of 12 bases. For the CDR3, the DNA is TGTGCCAGCAGCCCTATTTTTATAGGCAATCAGCCCCAGCATTTT. Its protein is CASSPIFIGNQPQHF.

The J gene is TRBJ1-1, the V gene TRBV5-5; D is undetermined. V dropped 4 bases and J dropped 0 bases, with 13 bases sitting between them. CDR3 length: 15 amino acids. Germline assignment: CDR1 SGHKS and CDR2 YYEKEE (reference sequence). In nucleotides, the CDR3 is TGTGCCAGCAGCCGACACGGCCAGATGAACACTGAAGCTTTCTTT. This codes for CASSRHGQMNTEAFF.

This sequence joins TRBV27 and TRBJ2-7; 9 nucleotides agree with TRBD1. V lost 1 base and J lost 2; bases outside the gene matches: 6. CDR3 length: 16 residues. Per the germline V gene, CDR1 is MNHEY and CDR2 is SMNVEV (reference sequence). The CDR3: CASSLLGDRGAYEQYF. CDR3 DNA sequence: TGTGCCAGCAGTTTATTGGGCGACAGGGGGGCCTACGAGCAGTACTTC.

The CDR3 nucleotides are TGTGCCAGCAGCTTAGGGGGGGATCGGGAAAAACTGTTTTTT. Its protein product is CASSLGGDREKLFF. The chain combines TRBV7-9 with TRBJ1-4, with D perhaps TRBD1 (5 bases). Trimming removed 1 base at V and 8 bases at J, with 11 bases between. Germline lookup yields CDR1 SEHNR and CDR2 FQNEAQ (reference sequence). The CDR3 contains 14 residues. The variable domain in full, with the rest retrieved from reference TRBV7-9 and TRBJ1-4, is DTGVSQNPRHKITKRGQNVTFRCDPISEHNRLYWYRQTLGQGPEFLTYFQNEAQLEKSRLLSDRFSAERPKGSFSTLEIQRTEQGDSAMYLCASSLGGDREKLFFGSGTQLSVL.

This clone was picked up one time. The genes are TRBV5-1 and TRBJ2-1; 7 nucleotides match TRBD1. From germline, CDR1 is SGHRS and CDR2 YFSETQ. The CDR3 consists of 15 residues. J was trimmed by 8 bases and V by 6 bases; bases with no gene match: 14. The chain's CDR3 is CASKTQGVGLDEQFF. In DNA form, the CDR3 reads TGCGCCAGCAAAACTCAGGGGGTGGGGTTGGATGAGCAGTTCTTC.

V is TRBV25-1 and J is TRBJ2-7; 7 bases agree with TRBD1. Germline V gives CDR1 MGHDK, CDR2 SYGVNS. This CDR3 spans 12 amino acids. V dropped 10 bases and J dropped 7; count of bases not matched to a gene: 10. CDR3 protein: CATTGQAGEQYF. In nucleotides, the CDR3 is TGTGCCACGACCGGACAGGCTGGGGAGCAGTACTTC.

The gene calls are TRBV24-1 and TRBJ2-1; 9 bases match TRBD2. Trimming cost V 3 bases and J 8 bases; bases outside gene matches: 7. The germline gives CDR1 KGHDR, CDR2 SFDVKD. The CDR3 is 15 amino acids. As DNA, the CDR3 is TGTGCCACCAGTGATCCGGGACTAGCTGCGGATGAGCAGTTCTTC. It specifies CATSDPGLAADEQFF.

The chain has TRBV30 and TRBJ2-1; TRBD2 might be the D (5 bases). The CDR3 is 14 residues long. Deletions cut 0 bases from V and 4 bases from J, with 10 bases between. Germline lookup yields CDR1 GTSNPN and CDR2 SVGIG (reference sequence). CDR3 sequence (DNA): TGTGCCTGGAGTGTAAGCGGAAAATACAATGAGCAGTTCTTC. It translates to CAWSVSGKYNEQFF.

The DNA for the CDR3 is TGCAGCGTTTCATCTAGCGGGGCCTACGAGCAGTACTTC. Residues: CSVSSSGAYEQYF. The genes are TRBV29-1 and TRBJ2-7; the match to TRBD2 covers 9 bases. V was pared by 5 bases and J by 2 bases, with 4 bases of the junction left unmatched. Germline CDR1 is SQVTM and CDR2 is ANQGSEA. The CDR3 length is 13 residues.

This sequence joins TRBV4-1 and TRBJ1-2, with 7 bases fitting TRBD1. The J segment lost 4 bases and the V segment lost 1 base, leaving 3 bases of the junction unmatched. The length of the CDR3 is 14 residues. Germline V gene lookup returns CDR1 MGHRA and CDR2 YSYEKL. The CDR3, as DNA: TGCGCCAGCAGCCAAGGCGGGACAGCCTATGGCTACACCTTC. Encoded protein: CASSQGGTAYGYTF.

This chain links TRBV5-1 with TRBJ1-2; possible D gene TRBD1, 6 bases. The CDR3 totals 14 residues. Trimming removed 7 bases from V and 5 bases from J, with 18 bases in between. CDR1 is SGHRS, CDR2 YFSETQ, per germline. The CDR3: CASRLSGEMYGYTF. The DNA of the CDR3 is TGCGCCAGCCGTCTGTCAGGGGAGATGTATGGCTACACCTTC.

This CDR3 reads CATSDSPGRGAFF. The CDR3, as DNA: TGTGCCACCAGTGATTCCCCGGGGAGAGGGGCTTTCTTT. V usage is TRBV24-1 and J usage is TRBJ1-1; D not certain. V was cut by 2 bases and J by 11 bases, with 14 bases left in between. This CDR3 region has 13 residues. The V gene's germline CDR1 is KGHDR and CDR2 SFDVKD.

The genes are TRBV7-2 and TRBJ1-5, with unresolved D. CDR1 is SGHTA and CDR2 is FQGNSA in the germline V gene. V was cut by 2 bases and J by 3 bases, with 5 bases left in between. The CDR3 extends over 13 amino acids. The CDR3 loop reads CASSLRDNQPQHF. CDR3 sequence (DNA): TGTGCCAGCAGCTTACGGGACAATCAGCCCCAGCATTTT. Full variable domain (rest looked up from reference TRBV7-2 and TRBJ1-5): GAGVSQSPSNKVTEKGKDVELRCDPISGHTALYWYRQSLGQGLEFLIYFQGNSAPDKSGLPSDRFSAERTGGSVSTLTIQRTQQEDSAVYLCASSLRDNQPQHFGDGTRLSIL.

The rearrangement uses TRBV2 and TRBJ1-1; D gene unclear. V gave up 11 bases and J gave up 2 bases, with 15 bases separating them. The CDR3 loop spans 13 amino acids. The germline V gene has CDR1 SNHLY and CDR2 FYNNEI. CDR3 amino acids: CAGRRGRNTEAFF. The CDR3 DNA reads as TGTGCCGGAAGACGGGGAAGAAACACTGAAGCTTTCTTT. The variable domain in full, completed from reference TRBV2 and TRBJ1-1, reads EPEVTQTPSHQVTQMGQEVILRCVPISNHLYFYWYRQILGQKVEFLVSFYNNEISEKSEIFDDQFSVERPDGSNFTLKIRSTKLEDSAMYFCAGRRGRNTEAFFGQGTRLTVV.

V gene TRBV5-4 combines with J gene TRBJ2-5; 13 bases match TRBD2. Germline CDR1 reads SGHNT; CDR2 reads YYREEE (reference sequence). The CDR3 extends over 16 amino acids. Trimming cost V 4 bases and J 5 bases; bases outside gene matches: 8. The CDR3 spells CASSKRLAGGGETQYF. The CDR3 DNA is TGTGCCAGCAGCAAACGACTAGCGGGGGGCGGGGAGACCCAGTACTTC.

This clone occurred a few times. The chain recombines TRBV6-1 with TRBJ2-1; the D is unclear. The CDR3 totals 13 residues. Germline lookup yields CDR1 MNHNS and CDR2 SASEGT. Deletions cut 1 base from V and 3 bases from J, with 4 bases between. The CDR3 loop reads CASSEVFYNEQFF. CDR3 sequence (DNA): TGTGCCAGCAGTGAAGTCTTCTACAATGAGCAGTTCTTC.

The chain recombines TRBV7-8 with TRBJ1-2; maybe TRBD1 (5 bases). Trimming cost V 5 bases and J 8 bases, with 15 bases left between them. Germline CDR1 is SGHVS and CDR2 is FQNEAQ. This CDR3 region has 13 residues. CDR3 amino acids: CASSNREGFGYTF. For the CDR3, the DNA is TGTGCCAGCAGCAATCGTGAGGGGTTCGGCTACACCTTC.

The chain combines TRBV27 with TRBJ2-7; 9 positions match TRBD1. J gave up 2 bases and V 2 bases, and 1 base lay outside the gene matches. From germline, CDR1 is MNHEY and CDR2 SMNVEV (reference sequence). The CDR3 consists of 14 residues. For the CDR3, the DNA is TGTGCCAGCAGTTTAGGGACAGGGCCCTACGAGCAGTACTTC. The encoded protein is CASSLGTGPYEQYF.